The 4 T cell receptor beta chains reported below all come from one sample, sequenced in a study of cytomegalovirus exposure and HLA in healthy donors. The PCR was carried out with 60 Vbeta primers and 13 Jbeta primers. Clones were read by immunoSEQ multiplex PCR, and TCRdb kept only the in-frame ones, dropping some. The repertoire holds roughly 110,000 clones, with about 61% as singletons. The specimen was PBMCs. Receptors originate from a woman aged 25-40 years in good health and CMV-seronegative.

The V call is TRBV19, the J call TRBJ2-3, with 7 nucleotides matching TRBD1. With V trimmed by 3 bases and J by 4 bases, 7 bases remained unmatched. CDR1 is LNHDA and CDR2 is SQIVND in the germline V gene (reference sequence). This CDR3 is 15 amino acids long. The CDR3 here is CASSMTGSSPDTQYF. The CDR3 DNA follows: TGTGCCAGTAGTATGACAGGGTCTTCCCCAGATACGCAGTATTTT.

About this clone: This CDR3 is also generated by other DNA sequences in the sample. The chain employs TRBV6-5 and TRBJ1-1; D remains ambiguous. The CDR3 is made up of 12 amino acids. The germline V gene encodes CDR1 MNHEY and CDR2 SVGAGI. Trimming cost V 8 bases and J 1 base, with 8 bases left between them. CDR3 in DNA: TGTGCCAGCTCCACGGGGAACACTGAAGCTTTCTTT. This translates into CASSTGNTEAFF.

This clone was picked up a small number of times. The chain couples TRBV4-3 to TRBJ1-5, with 9 bases identical to TRBD1. The CDR3 contains 15 residues. From germline, CDR1 is LGHNA and CDR2 YSLEER. The ends lost 4 bases at V and 3 bases at J; junction bases unmatched: 4. This chain's CDR3 is CASSLQGAYNQPQHF. The CDR3 DNA reads as TGCGCCAGCAGCCTACAGGGGGCCTACAATCAGCCCCAGCATTTT.

This clone was counted a few times. The V and J genes are TRBV7-6 and TRBJ1-5; 7 bases agree with TRBD1. This CDR3 spans 16 amino acids. V was clipped by 1 base and J by 0 bases; unmatched bases: 3. CDR1 SGHVS and CDR2 FNYEAQ come from the germline V gene. The DNA for the CDR3 is TGTGCCAGCAGCTTAGAGGGACAGAGTAGCAATCAGCCCCAGCATTTT. Amino acids: CASSLEGQSSNQPQHF.